Given below is one TCR beta chain in context. The target antigen is unknown. The donors gave bone marrow, and they were healthy. The data originate from a study of cytomegalovirus exposure and HLA in healthy donors. Background on the study: One earlier analysis, a look at 150 million to 200 million T cells, found more than 100 million unique TCR beta sequences. The study's findings and limits: An analysis done earlier found most TCR beta V segments productive about 87% or about 30% of the time. Compared with the roughly 700-donor mean, an Asian-associated ancestry cluster reportedly had fewer N-insertions, according to a later analysis.

Amplification used 60 Vbeta primers and 13 Jbeta primers. TCRdb's copy holds only in-frame clones and misses some; the assay was immunoSEQ multiplex PCR. The repertoire holds 200,000 to 250,000 clones, with over 70% as singletons. This CDR3 contains 12 residues. Germline V gene sequence: CDR1 MNHNY, CDR2 SVGAGI (reference sequence). V was trimmed by 2 bases and J by 10 bases, leaving 10 bases between them. This receptor was obtained from a woman aged 60 to 75 in good health and CMV-seropositive. The V and J genes are TRBV6-6 and TRBJ2-3, with TRBD2 as a possible D gene (6 bases). Material for sequencing was PBMCs. CDR3: CASSYVEGPQYF. The CDR3 DNA follows: TGTGCCAGCAGTTACGTGGAGGGGCCGCAGTATTTT.